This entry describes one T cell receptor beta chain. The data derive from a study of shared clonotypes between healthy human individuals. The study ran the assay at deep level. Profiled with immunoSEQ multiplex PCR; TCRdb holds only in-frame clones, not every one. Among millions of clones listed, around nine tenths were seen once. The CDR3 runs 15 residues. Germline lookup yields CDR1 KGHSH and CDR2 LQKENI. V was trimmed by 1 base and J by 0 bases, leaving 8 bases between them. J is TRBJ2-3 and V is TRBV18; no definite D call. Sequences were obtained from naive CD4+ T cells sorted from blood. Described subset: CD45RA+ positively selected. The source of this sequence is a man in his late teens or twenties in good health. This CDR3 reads CASSPQQDSTDTQYF. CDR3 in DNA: TGTGCCAGCTCACCACAGCAGGATAGCACAGATACGCAGTATTTT.